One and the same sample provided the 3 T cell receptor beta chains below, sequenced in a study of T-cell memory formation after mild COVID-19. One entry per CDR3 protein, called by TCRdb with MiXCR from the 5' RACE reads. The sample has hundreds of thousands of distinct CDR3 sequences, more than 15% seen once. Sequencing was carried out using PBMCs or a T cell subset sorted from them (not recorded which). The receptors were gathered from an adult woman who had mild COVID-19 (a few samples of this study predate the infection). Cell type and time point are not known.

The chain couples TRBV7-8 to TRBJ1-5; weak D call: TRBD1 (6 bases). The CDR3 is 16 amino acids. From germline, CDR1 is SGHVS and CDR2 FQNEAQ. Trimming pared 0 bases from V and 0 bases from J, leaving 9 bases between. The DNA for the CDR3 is TGTGCCAGCAGCTTAGCTACAGGGTATAGCAATCAGCCCCAGCATTTT. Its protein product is CASSLATGYSNQPQHF.

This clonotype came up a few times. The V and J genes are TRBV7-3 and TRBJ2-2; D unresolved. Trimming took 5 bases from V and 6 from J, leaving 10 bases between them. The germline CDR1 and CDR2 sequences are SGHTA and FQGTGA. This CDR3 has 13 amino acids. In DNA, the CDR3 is TGTGCCAGCAGCCCGTCTCACCCCGGGGAGCTGTTTTTT. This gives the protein CASSPSHPGELFF. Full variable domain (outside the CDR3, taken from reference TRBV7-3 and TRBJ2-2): GAGVSQTPSNKVTEKGKYVELRCDPISGHTALYWYRQSLGQGPEFLIYFQGTGAADDSGLPNDRFFAVRPEGSVSTLKIQRTERGDSAVYLCASSPSHPGELFFGEGSRLTVL.

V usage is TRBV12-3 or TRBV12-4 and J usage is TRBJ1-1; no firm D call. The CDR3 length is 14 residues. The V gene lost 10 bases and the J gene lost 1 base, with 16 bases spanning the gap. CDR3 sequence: CATRRGNQNTEAFF. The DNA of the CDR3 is TGTGCCACTCGGCGCGGGAACCAGAACACTGAAGCTTTCTTT.